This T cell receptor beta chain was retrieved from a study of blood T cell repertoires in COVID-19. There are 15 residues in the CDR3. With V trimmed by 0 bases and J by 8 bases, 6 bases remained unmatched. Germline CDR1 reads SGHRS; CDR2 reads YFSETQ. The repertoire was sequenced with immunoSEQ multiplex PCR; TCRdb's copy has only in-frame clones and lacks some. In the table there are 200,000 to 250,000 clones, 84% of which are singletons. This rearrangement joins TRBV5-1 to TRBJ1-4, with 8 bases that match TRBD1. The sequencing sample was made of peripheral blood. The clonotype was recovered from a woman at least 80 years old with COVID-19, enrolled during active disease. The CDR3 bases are TGCGCCAGCAGCTTGGTCGCAGGGGGCAAAGAAAAACTGTTTTTT. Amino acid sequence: CASSLVAGGKEKLFF.